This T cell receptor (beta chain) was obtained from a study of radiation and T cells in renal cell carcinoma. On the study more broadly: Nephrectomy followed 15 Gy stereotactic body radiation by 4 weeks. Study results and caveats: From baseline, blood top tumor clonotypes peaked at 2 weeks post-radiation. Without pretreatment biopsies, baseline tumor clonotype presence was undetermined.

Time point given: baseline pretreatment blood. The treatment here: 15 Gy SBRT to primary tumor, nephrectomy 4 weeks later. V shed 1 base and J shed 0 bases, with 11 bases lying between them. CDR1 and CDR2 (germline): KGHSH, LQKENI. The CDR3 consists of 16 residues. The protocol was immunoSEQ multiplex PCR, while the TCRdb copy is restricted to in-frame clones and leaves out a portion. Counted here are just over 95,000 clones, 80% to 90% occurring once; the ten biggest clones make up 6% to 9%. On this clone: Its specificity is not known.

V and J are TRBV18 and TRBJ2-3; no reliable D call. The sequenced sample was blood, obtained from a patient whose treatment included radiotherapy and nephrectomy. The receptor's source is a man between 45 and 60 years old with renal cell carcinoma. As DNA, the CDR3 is TGTGCCAGCTCACCACAGGACGGATTCAGCACAGATACGCAGTATTTT. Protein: CASSPQDGFSTDTQYF.